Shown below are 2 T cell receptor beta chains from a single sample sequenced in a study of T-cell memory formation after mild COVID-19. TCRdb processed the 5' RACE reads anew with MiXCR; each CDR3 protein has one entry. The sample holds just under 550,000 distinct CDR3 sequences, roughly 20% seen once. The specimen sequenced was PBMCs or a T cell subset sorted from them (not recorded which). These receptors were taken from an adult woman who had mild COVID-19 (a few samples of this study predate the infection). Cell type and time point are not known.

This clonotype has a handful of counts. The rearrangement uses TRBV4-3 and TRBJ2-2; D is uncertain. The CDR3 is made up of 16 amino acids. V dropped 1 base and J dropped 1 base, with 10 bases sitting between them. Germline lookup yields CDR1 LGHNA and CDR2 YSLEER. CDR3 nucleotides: TGCGCCAGCAGCCAAGTACAGACACTGAACACCGGGGAGCTGTTTTTT. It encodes CASSQVQTLNTGELFF.

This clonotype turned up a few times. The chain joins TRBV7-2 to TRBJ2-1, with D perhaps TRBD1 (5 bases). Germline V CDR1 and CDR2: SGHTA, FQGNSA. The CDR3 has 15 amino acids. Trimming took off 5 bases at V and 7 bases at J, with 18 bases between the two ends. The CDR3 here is CASSRRSQGPNEQFF. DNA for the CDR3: TGTGCCAGCAGCCGACGATCCCAGGGCCCTAATGAGCAGTTCTTC.